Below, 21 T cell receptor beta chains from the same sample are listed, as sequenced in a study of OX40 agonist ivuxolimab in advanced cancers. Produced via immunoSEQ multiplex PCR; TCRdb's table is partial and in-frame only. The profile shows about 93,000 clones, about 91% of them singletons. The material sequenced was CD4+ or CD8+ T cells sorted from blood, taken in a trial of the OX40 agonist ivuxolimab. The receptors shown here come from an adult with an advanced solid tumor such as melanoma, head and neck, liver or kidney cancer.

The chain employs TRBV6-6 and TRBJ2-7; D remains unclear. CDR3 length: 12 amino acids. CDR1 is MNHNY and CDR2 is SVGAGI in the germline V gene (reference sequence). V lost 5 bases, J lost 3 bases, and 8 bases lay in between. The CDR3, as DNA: TGTGCCAGCAGTCAAAAGATCTACGAGCAGTACTTC. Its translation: CASSQKIYEQYF.

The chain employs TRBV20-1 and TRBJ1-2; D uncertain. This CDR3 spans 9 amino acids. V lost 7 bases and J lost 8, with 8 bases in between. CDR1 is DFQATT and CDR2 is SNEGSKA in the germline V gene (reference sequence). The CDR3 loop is CSVRQGYTF. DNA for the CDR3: TGCAGTGTCAGACAAGGCTACACCTTC.

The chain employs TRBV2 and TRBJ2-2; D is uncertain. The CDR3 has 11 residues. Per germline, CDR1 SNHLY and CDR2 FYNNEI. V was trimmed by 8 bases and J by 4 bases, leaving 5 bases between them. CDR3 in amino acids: CASRFTGELFF. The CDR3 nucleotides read TGTGCCAGCCGGTTCACCGGGGAGCTGTTTTTT.

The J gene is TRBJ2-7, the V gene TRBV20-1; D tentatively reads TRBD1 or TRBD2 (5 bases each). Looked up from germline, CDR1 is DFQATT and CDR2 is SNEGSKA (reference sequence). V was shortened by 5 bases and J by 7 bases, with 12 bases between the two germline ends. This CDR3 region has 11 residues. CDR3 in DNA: TGCAGTGCTGGGGGATCGGGAGAGCAGTACTTC. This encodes CSAGGSGEQYF.

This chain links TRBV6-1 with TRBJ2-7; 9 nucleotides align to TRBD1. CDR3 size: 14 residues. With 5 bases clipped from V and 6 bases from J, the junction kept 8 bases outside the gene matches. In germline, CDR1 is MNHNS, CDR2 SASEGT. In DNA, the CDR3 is TGTGCCAGCAGTCCGGGACAGGGAAGTGGCGAGCAGTACTTC. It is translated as CASSPGQGSGEQYF.

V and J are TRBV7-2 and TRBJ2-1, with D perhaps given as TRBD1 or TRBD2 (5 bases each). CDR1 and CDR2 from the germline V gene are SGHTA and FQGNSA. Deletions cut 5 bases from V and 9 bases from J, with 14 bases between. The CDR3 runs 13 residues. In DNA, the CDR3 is TGTGCCAGCAGCGGCTCCCCGGGACGTGAGCAGTTCTTC. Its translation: CASSGSPGREQFF.

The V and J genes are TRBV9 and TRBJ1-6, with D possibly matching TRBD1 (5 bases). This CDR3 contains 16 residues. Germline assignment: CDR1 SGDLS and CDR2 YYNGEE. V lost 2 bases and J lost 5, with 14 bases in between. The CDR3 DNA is TGTGCCAGCAGCGTCACTGCAAGGGGCGATAATTCACCCCTCCACTTT. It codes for CASSVTARGDNSPLHF.

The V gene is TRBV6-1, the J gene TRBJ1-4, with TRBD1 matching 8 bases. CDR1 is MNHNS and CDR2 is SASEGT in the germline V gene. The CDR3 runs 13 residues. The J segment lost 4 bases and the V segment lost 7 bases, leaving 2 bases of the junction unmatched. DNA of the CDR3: TGTGCCAGCATGGACAGGGTTAATGAAAAACTGTTTTTT. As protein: CASMDRVNEKLFF.

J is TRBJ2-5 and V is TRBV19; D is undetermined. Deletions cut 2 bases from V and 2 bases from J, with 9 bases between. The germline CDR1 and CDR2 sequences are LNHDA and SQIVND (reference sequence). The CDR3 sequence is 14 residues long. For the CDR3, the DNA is TGTGCCAGTAGTATAATAGACGGACAAGAGACCCAGTACTTC. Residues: CASSIIDGQETQYF. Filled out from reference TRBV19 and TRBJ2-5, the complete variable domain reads DGGITQSPKYLFRKEGQNVTLSCEQNLNHDAMYWYRQDPGQGLRLIYYSQIVNDFQKGDIAEGYSVSREKKESFPLTVTSAQKNPTAFYLCASSIIDGQETQYFGPGTRLLVL.

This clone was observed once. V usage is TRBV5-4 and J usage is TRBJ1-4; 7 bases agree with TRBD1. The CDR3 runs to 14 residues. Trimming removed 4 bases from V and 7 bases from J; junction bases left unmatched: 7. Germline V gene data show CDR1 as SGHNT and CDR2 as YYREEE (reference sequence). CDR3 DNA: TGTGCCAGCAGCCCGACAGGGTCTTTTGAAAAACTGTTTTTT. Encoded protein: CASSPTGSFEKLFF.

DNA for the CDR3: TGTGCCAGCAGCCAAAGGGGCGGCGAGGGAAACATTCAGTACTTC. Its protein is CASSQRGGEGNIQYF. The chain couples TRBV7-3 to TRBJ2-4; D is possibly TRBD1 or TRBD2 (5 bases each). CDR3 length equals 15 residues. Germline-derived CDR1 and CDR2 are SGHTA and FQGTGA. V lost 5 bases and J lost 6, with 17 bases in between.

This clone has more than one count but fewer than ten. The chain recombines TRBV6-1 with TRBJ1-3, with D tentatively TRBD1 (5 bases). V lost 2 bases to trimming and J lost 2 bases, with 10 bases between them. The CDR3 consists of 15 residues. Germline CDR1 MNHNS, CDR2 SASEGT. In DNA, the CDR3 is TGTGCCAGCAGTGAAAGGGCAGGGACTGGAAACACCATATATTTT. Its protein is CASSERAGTGNTIYF.

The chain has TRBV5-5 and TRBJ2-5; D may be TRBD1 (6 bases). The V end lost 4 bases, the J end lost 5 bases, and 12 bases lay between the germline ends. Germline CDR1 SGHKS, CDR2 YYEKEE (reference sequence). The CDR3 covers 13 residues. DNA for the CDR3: TGTGCCAGCAGCGGGGACACCTTCGAGACCCAGTACTTC. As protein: CASSGDTFETQYF.

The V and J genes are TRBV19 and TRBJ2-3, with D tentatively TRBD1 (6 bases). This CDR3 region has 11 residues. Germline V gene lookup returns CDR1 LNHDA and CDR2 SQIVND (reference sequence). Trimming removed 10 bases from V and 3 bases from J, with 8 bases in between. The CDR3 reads CATGQTDTQYF. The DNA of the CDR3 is TGTGCCACAGGACAGACAGATACGCAGTATTTT.

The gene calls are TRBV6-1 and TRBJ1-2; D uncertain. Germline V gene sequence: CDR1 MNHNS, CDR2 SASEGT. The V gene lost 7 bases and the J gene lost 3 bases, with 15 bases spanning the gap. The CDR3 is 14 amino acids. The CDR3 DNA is TGTGCCAGCATTAATGTCGGCGGGGACTATGGCTACACCTTC. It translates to CASINVGGDYGYTF.

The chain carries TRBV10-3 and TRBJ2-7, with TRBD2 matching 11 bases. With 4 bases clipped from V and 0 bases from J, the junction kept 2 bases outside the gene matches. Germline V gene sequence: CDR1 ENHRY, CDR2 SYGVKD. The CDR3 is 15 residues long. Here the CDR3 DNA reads TGTGCCATCAGTGGGGGACTAGCGGCCTCCTACGAGCAGTACTTC. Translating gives CAISGGLAASYEQYF.

The CDR3 loop is CASSDGGQGEAAFF. For the CDR3, the DNA is TGTGCCAGCAGTGATGGGGGACAGGGGGAGGCAGCTTTCTTT. The V and J genes are TRBV2 and TRBJ1-1; 11 bases line up with TRBD1. In germline, CDR1 is SNHLY, CDR2 FYNNEI. The J segment lost 10 bases and the V segment lost 3 bases, leaving 7 bases of the junction unmatched. This CDR3 has 14 residues.

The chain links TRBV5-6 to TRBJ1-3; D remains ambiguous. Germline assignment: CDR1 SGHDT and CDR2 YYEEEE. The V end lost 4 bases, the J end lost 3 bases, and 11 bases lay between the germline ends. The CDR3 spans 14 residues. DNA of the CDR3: TGTGCCAGCAGCCGCGAGGCCTTTGGAAACACCATATATTTT. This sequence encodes CASSREAFGNTIYF.

The chain's CDR3 is CASSSDRLNTEAFF. CDR3 DNA: TGTGCCAGCAGCTCGGACAGGCTGAACACTGAAGCTTTCTTT. J is TRBJ1-1 and V is TRBV5-6; the match to TRBD1 covers 7 bases. With 3 bases clipped from V and 0 bases from J, the junction kept 2 bases outside the gene matches. This CDR3 has 14 amino acids. Germline-derived CDR1 and CDR2 are SGHDT and YYEEEE.

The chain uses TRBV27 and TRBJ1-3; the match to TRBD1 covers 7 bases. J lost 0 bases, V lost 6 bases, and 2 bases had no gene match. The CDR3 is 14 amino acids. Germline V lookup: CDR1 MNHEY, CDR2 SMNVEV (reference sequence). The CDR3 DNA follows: TGTGCCAGCAGGGGACAGAACTCTGGAAACACCATATATTTT. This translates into CASRGQNSGNTIYF.

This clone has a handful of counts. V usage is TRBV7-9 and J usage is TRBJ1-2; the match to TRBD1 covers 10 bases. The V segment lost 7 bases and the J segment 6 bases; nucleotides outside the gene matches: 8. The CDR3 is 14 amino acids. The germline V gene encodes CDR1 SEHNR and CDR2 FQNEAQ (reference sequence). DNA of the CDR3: TGTGCCAGCACCCCCCAGGGACAGGGGCATGGCTACACCTTC. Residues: CASTPQGQGHGYTF.